This section outlines one T cell receptor beta chain sequence together with its context. Its antigen is not yet known. No qualities accompany the bases; no much larger clone lies one base away. This sample is drawn from a study of early T cells in non-severe SARS-CoV-2 infection (dated by TCRdb to about 2021). For the wider study: Because TCR sequencing relied on bulk RNA taken from unsorted whole blood, pairing of alpha and beta chains was not possible. Study-level results and caveats: Matching against VDJdb was skewed toward anti-spike CD8 responses, likely underestimated virus-specific expansions, and missed private and CD4 specificities.

The method was 5' RACE. TCRdb records NextSeq 500 as the sequencer. To correct for sequencing error and PCR bias, the TCR library protocol tagged individual cDNA molecules with unique molecular identifiers. Sequencing covered both TCR alpha and beta chains, and within each sample the abundances of alpha and beta sequences were tightly co-correlated. On the authors' methods: Decombinator V4 was used to perform V gene, J gene and CDR3 annotation of TCR sequences. TCRs were defined as expanded if a significant change between any two time points was detected under a Poisson model with p below 0.0001. TCR abundances were normalised to the total number of TCRs sequenced per sample and expressed as counts per million. TRAV1-2 paired with TRAJ12, TRAJ20 or TRAJ33 defined MAIT TCRs, while TRAV10 paired with TRAJ18 defined iNKT TCRs. A search of VDJdb, accessed on 1 November 2021, was run for TCRs annotated to CMV, EBV and SARS-CoV-2, with TCRs annotated for multiple antigens excluded. TCRdb ran its own pipeline on the public reads, namely fastp trimming at Q25 and MiXCR clone calling, and kept in-frame beta chains. Identical CDR3 protein sequences are pooled into one entry, listed with their most common genes and DNA. The V and J calls were not made by the authors but by TCRdb's processing. The sample table contains approximately 110,000 distinct CDR3 sequences; only one count was recorded for more than 13% of them. The ten largest clones capture about a fifth of the sample.

Reading from cysteine to phenylalanine, the CDR3 counts 14 amino acids. The kept DNA is CDR3 alone, 42 bases in frame from the first base. Trimming takes 4 bases from V and 4 bases from J, and the germline ends sit 14 bases apart. The germline V gene sets CDR1 to MNHEY and CDR2 to SVGEGT. This was a case-control study nested in a cohort of healthcare workers in London, UK, who had nasopharyngeal swab PCR tests and blood samples taken every week. Healthcare workers were recruited between 23 and 31 March 2020, during the week of the UK lockdown, and were followed weekly for up to about 15 weeks. The rearranged chain carries TRBV6-2 or TRBV6-3 and TRBJ2-7; the D element might be TRBD1 or TRBD2, as each aligns at 6 bases. The sample taken for sequencing was whole blood. The source is an adult who was a healthcare worker with PCR-confirmed SARS-CoV-2 infection or an uninfected control (not recorded which). The CDR3 loop reads CASSSGAVRYEQYF. The bases are TGTGCCAGCAGTTCGGGGGCGGTAAGGTACGAGCAGTACTTC.